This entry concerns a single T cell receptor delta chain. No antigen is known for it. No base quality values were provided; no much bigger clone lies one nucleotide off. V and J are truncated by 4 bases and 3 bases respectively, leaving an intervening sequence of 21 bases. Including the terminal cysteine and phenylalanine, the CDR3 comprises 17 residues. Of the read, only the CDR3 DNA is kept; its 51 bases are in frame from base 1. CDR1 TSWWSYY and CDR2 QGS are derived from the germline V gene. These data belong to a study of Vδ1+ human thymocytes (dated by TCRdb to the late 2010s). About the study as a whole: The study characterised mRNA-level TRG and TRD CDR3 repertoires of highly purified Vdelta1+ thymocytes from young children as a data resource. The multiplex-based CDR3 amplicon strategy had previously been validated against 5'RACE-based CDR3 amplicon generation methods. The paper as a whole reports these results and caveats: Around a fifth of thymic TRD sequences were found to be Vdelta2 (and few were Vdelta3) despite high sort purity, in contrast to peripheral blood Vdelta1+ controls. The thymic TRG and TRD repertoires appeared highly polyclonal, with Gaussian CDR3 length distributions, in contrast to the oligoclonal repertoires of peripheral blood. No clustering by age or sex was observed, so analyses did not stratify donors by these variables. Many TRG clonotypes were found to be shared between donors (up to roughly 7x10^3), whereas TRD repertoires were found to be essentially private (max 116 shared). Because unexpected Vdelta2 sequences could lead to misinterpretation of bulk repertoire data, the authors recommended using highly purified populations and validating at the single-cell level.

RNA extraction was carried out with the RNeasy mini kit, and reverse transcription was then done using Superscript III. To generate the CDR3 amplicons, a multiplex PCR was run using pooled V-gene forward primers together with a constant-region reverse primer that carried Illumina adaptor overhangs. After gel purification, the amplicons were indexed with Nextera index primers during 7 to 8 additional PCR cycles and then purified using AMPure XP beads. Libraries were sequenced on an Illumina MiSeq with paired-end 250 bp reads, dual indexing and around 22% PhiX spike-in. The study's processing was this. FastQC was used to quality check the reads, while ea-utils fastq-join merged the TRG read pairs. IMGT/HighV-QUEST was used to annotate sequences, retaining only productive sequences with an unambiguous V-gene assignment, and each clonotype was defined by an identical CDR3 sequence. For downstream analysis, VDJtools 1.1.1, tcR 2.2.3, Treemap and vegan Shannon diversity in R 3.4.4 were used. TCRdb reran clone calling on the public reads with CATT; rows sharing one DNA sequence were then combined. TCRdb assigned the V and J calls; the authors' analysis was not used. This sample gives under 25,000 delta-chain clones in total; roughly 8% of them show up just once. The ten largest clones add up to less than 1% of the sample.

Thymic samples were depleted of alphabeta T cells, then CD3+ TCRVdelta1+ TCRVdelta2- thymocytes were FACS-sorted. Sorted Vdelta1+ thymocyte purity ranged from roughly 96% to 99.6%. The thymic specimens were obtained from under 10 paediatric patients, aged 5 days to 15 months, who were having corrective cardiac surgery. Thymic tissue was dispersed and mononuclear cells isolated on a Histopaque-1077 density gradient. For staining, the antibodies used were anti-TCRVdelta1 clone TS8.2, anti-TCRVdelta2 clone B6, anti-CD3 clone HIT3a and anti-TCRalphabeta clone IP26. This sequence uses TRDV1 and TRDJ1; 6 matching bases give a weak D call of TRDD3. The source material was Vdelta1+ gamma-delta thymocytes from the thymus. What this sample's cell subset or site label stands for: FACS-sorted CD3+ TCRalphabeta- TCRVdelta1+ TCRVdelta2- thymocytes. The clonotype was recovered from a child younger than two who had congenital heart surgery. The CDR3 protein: CALGGQVLRGGSDKLIF. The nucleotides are TGTGCTCTTGGGGGACAAGTACTCCGTGGGGGGTCCGATAAACTCATCTTT.